This paragraph reports one T cell receptor (beta chain). Its specificity is unknown. The data originate from a study of T-cell memory formation after mild COVID-19. Turning to the study itself: Each donor largely had its own TCR clusters.

Study conclusions and caveats: Chiefly within CM and EM were the contracting CD4+ clones; CD8+ ones were within EMRA. Balance between CD4 and CD8 was seen in clones contracting day 15 to 85, and a CD4+ lean was seen in later expanders.

Each CDR3 protein gets one entry after TCRdb re-called the 5' RACE reads with MiXCR. The profile shows 300,000 to 400,000 distinct CDR3 sequences, under 30% of them singletons. The CDR3 is 15 amino acids. Trimming took off 5 bases at V and 0 bases at J, with 11 bases between the two ends. Germline values: CDR1 KGHDR, CDR2 SFDVKD. The clonotype comes from an adult woman who had mild COVID-19 (a few samples of this study predate the infection). Cell type and time point are not known. V is TRBV24-1 and J is TRBJ2-3; either TRBD1 or TRBD2 may supply D (7 bases each). Sequencing was carried out using PBMCs or a T cell subset sorted from them (not recorded which). Here the CDR3 reads CATSGAGQSTDTQYF. CDR3 DNA sequence: TGTGCCACCAGTGGAGCGGGACAGAGCACAGATACGCAGTATTTT.